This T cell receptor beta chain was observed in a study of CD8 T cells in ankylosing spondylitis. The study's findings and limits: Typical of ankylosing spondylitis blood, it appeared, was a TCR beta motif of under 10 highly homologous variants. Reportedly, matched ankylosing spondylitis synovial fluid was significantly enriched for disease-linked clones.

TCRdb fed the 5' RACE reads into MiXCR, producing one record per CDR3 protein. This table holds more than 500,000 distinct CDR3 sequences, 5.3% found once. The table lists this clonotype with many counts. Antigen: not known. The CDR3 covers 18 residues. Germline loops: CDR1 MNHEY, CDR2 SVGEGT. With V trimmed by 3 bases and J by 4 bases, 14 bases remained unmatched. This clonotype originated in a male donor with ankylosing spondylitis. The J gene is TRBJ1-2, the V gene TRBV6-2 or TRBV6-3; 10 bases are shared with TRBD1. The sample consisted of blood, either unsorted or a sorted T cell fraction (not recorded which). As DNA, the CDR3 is TGTGCCAGCAGTTATGCCCGGGACAGGGGATTTGGCTCCTATGGCTACACCTTC. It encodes CASSYARDRGFGSYGYTF.